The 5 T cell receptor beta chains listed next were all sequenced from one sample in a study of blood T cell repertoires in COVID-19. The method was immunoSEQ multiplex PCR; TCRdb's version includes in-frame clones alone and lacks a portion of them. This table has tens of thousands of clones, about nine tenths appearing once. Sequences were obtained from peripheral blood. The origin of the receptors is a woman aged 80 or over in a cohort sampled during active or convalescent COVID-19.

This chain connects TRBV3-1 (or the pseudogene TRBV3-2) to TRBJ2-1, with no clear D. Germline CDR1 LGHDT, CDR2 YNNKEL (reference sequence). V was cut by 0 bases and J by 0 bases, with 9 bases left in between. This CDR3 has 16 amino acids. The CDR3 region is CASSQDASASYNEQFF. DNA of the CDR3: TGTGCCAGCAGCCAAGATGCCAGCGCCTCCTACAATGAGCAGTTCTTC.

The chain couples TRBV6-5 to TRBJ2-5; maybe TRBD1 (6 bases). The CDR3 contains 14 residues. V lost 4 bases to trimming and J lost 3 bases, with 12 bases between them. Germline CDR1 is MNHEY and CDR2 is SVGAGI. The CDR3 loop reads CASSSTGLEETQYF. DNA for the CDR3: TGTGCCAGCAGTTCTACAGGGCTGGAAGAGACCCAGTACTTC.

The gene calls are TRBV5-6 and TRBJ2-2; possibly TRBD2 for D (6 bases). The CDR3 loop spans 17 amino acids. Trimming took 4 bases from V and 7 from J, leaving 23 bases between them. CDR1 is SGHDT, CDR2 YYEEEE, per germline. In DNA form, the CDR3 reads TGTGCCAGCAGCGAACAACCTCCCAGCGCGGGGAACGGGGAGCTGTTTTTT. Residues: CASSEQPPSAGNGELFF. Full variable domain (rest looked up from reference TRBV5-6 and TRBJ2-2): DAGVTQSPTHLIKTRGQQVTLRCSPKSGHDTVSWYQQALGQGPQFIFQYYEEEERQRGNFPDRFSGHQFPNYSSELNVNALLLGDSALYLCASSEQPPSAGNGELFFGEGSRLTVL.

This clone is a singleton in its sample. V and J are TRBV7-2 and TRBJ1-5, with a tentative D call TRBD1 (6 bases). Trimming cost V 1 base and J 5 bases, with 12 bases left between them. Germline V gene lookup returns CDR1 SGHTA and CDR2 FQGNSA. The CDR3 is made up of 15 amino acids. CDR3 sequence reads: CASSLVSRGDQPQHF. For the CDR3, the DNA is TGTGCCAGCAGCTTAGTATCCAGGGGTGATCAGCCCCAGCATTTT.

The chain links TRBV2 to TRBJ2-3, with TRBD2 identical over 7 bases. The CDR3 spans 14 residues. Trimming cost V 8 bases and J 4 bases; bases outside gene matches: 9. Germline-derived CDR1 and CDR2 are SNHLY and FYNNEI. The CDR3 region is CASEGQGGADTQYF. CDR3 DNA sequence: TGTGCCAGCGAGGGGCAGGGAGGGGCAGATACGCAGTATTTT.